These 24 T cell receptor beta chains originate from one sample sequenced in a study of a mutant IDH1 vaccine in newly diagnosed glioma. Generated by immunoSEQ multiplex PCR, the TCRdb table keeps only in-frame clones and is missing some. The data show nearly 35,000 clones, 70% to 85% seen once. Indicated time point: week 5, during vaccination. The vaccine gave 300 ug of a 20-mer mutant IDH1 peptide subcutaneously per dose. Antigens of these TCRs are unknown. The sequencing here drew on PBMCs, taken from a glioma patient whose treatment included an IDH1 peptide vaccine. These receptor sequences come from a man under 40 with glioma.

The gene calls are TRBV6-6 and TRBJ1-3, with no clear D. Trimming stripped 10 bases from V and 4 bases from J, with 8 bases between. The CDR3 is 11 residues long. Germline CDR1 is MNHNY and CDR2 is SVGAGI (reference sequence). DNA for the CDR3: TGTGCCACCCGAGAGGGAAACACCATATATTTT. Protein product: CATREGNTIYF.

The chain couples TRBV5-4 to TRBJ2-7; 11 nucleotides align to TRBD2. Trimming at V came to 4 bases and at J to 4 bases, leaving 7 bases not matched to a gene. Germline-derived CDR1 and CDR2 are SGHNT and YYREEE (reference sequence). There are 15 residues in the CDR3. CDR3 sequence reads: CASSPGTSGFYEQYF. DNA of the CDR3: TGTGCCAGCAGCCCCGGGACTAGCGGATTTTACGAGCAGTACTTC.

The chain recombines TRBV29-1 with TRBJ1-1; D possibly corresponds to TRBD1 (6 bases). V lost 5 bases and J lost 2, with 12 bases in between. Germline V lookup: CDR1 SQVTM, CDR2 ANQGSEA. There are 13 residues in the CDR3. CDR3 protein: CSVMTGYNTEAFF. CDR3 sequence (DNA): TGCAGCGTTATGACAGGATACAACACTGAAGCTTTCTTT.

The DNA of the CDR3 is TGTGCCAGCAGTGCGAGGTTAGCTCCGAACAATGAGCAGTTCTTC. It yields the protein CASSARLAPNNEQFF. The rearrangement uses TRBV2 and TRBJ2-1; D remains ambiguous. Trimming took 4 bases from V and 5 from J, leaving 15 bases between them. Germline CDR1 reads SNHLY; CDR2 reads FYNNEI. CDR3 length: 15 amino acids.

V usage is TRBV7-7 and J usage is TRBJ1-3; D is unclear. CDR3 size: 15 residues. The germline CDR1 and CDR2 sequences are SSHAT and FNYEAQ (reference sequence). Trimming stripped 1 base from V and 0 bases from J, with 7 bases between. CDR3 region: CASSLGISSGNTIYF. CDR3 bases: TGTGCCAGCAGCTTAGGTATAAGCTCTGGAAACACCATATATTTT.

The DNA of the CDR3 is TGTGCCAGCAAACCGGGACAGGGGGCCTACAATGAGCAGTTCTTC. It codes for CASKPGQGAYNEQFF. The chain joins TRBV2 to TRBJ2-1; 11 nucleotides line up with TRBD1. Germline CDR1 reads SNHLY; CDR2 reads FYNNEI. V shed 7 bases, J shed 2 bases, and the junction held 4 bases outside the gene matches. This CDR3 is built from 15 residues.

The V gene is TRBV5-1, the J gene TRBJ2-1; 11 nucleotides line up with TRBD2. The CDR3 contains 18 residues. Germline V gene lookup returns CDR1 SGHRS and CDR2 YFSETQ. J gave up 6 bases and V 4 bases, and 15 bases lay outside the gene matches. The CDR3 here is CASSPWVAGGPDSNEQFF. The DNA of the CDR3 is TGCGCCAGCAGCCCTTGGGTAGCGGGGGGGCCGGACAGCAATGAGCAGTTCTTC. The whole variable domain, remainder taken from reference TRBV5-1 and TRBJ2-1, is KAGVTQTPRYLIKTRGQQVTLSCSPISGHRSVSWYQQTPGQGLQFLFEYFSETQRNKGNFPGRFSGRQFSNSRSEMNVSTLELGDSALYLCASSPWVAGGPDSNEQFFGPGTRLTVL.

This clone was found a few times. The chain links TRBV5-1 to TRBJ1-2, with 7 bases identical to TRBD1. Germline trimming cut 4 bases from V and 0 bases from J; bases unmatched to any gene: 3. From germline, CDR1 is SGHRS and CDR2 YFSETQ. The CDR3 has 14 residues. The CDR3 nucleotides read TGCGCCAGCAGCGACAGGGCTACTAACTATGGCTACACCTTC. It specifies CASSDRATNYGYTF.

This rearrangement joins TRBV7-3 to TRBJ1-1; 10 bases are a match to TRBD1. Germline CDR1 SGHTA, CDR2 FQGTGA. The V segment lost 5 bases and the J segment 10 bases; nucleotides outside the gene matches: 19. CDR3 length: 17 amino acids. CDR3 residues: CASSHRVGRQGARIAFF. The DNA for the CDR3 is TGTGCCAGCAGCCATCGGGTGGGTCGACAGGGGGCTCGAATAGCTTTCTTT.

The chain combines TRBV4-3 with TRBJ1-4; 9 bases agree with TRBD1. The CDR3 is 13 amino acids. Trimming removed 5 bases from V and 6 bases from J; junction bases left unmatched: 1. CDR1 is LGHNA and CDR2 is YSLEER in the germline V gene. The CDR3 region is CASSRDRDEKLFF. CDR3 DNA sequence: TGCGCCAGCAGCAGGGACAGGGATGAAAAACTGTTTTTT.

V gene TRBV7-6 combines with J gene TRBJ1-1; 8 bases match TRBD1. Losses at the gene ends were 2 bases for V and 4 bases for J; bases not matched to a gene: 9. Germline-derived CDR1 and CDR2 are SGHVS and FNYEAQ. The CDR3 has 16 amino acids. CDR3 residues: CASSLRDRGSSTEAFF. Written as DNA, the CDR3 is TGTGCCAGCAGCTTAAGAGACAGGGGAAGTAGCACTGAAGCTTTCTTT.

This clone appeared a few times. The genes are TRBV2 and TRBJ1-6; D not certain. V was cut by 6 bases and J by 4 bases, with 10 bases left in between. The CDR3 has 14 amino acids. Germline CDR1 and CDR2: SNHLY and FYNNEI. The CDR3: CASSVGGYNSPLHF. CDR3 nucleotide sequence: TGTGCCAGCAGCGTCGGAGGGTATAATTCACCCCTCCACTTT.

The rearrangement joins TRBV5-1 to TRBJ2-1; D gene uncertain. This CDR3 region has 14 residues. Between the trimmed V and J ends, which lost 0 bases and 9 bases, there was a span of 13 bases. Germline V gene lookup returns CDR1 SGHRS and CDR2 YFSETQ. CDR3 nucleotide sequence: TGCGCCAGCAGCTTGGAGGGTCGGGTATCTGAGCAGTTCTTC. Protein sequence: CASSLEGRVSEQFF.

The rearrangement joins TRBV30 to TRBJ2-7, with D unresolved. The length of the CDR3 is 10 residues. V lost 3 bases to trimming and J lost 5 bases, with 5 bases between them. Looked up from germline, CDR1 is GTSNPN and CDR2 is SVGIG (reference sequence). The chain's CDR3 is CAWRVHEQYF. Here the CDR3 DNA reads TGTGCCTGGAGGGTGCACGAGCAGTACTTC.

V gene TRBV9 combines with J gene TRBJ2-7; 7 bases align to TRBD1. There are 14 residues in the CDR3. The V segment lost 3 bases and the J segment 6 bases; nucleotides outside the gene matches: 9. Germline CDR1 reads SGDLS; CDR2 reads YYNGEE. CDR3 DNA sequence: TGTGCCAGCAGCGGTCTGACAGGGATAGGCGAGCAGTACTTC. Translating gives CASSGLTGIGEQYF.

Within the sample, this clone is medium-sized. The rearrangement links TRBV2 to TRBJ1-1, with D tentatively TRBD1 (5 bases). V was pared by 2 bases and J by 3 bases, with 13 bases between. This CDR3 is built from 15 residues. CDR1 SNHLY and CDR2 FYNNEI come from the germline V gene. CDR3 residues: CASSELWGGYTEAFF. The CDR3 DNA is TGTGCCAGCAGTGAATTATGGGGGGGTTACACTGAAGCTTTCTTT.

Only a few counts were recorded for this clone. This sequence joins TRBV6-5 and TRBJ2-1; TRBD2 matches 7 bases. The CDR3 loop spans 15 amino acids. From germline, CDR1 is MNHEY and CDR2 SVGAGI. The ends lost 5 bases at V and 1 base at J; junction bases unmatched: 5. In DNA, the CDR3 is TGTGCCAGCAGTCCATCTAGCGGTTCCTACAATGAGCAGTTCTTC. Its translation: CASSPSSGSYNEQFF.

The V gene is TRBV30, the J gene TRBJ1-1, with TRBD1 identical over 7 bases. This CDR3 is 13 amino acids long. J was trimmed by 2 bases and V by 4 bases; bases with no gene match: 4. In germline, CDR1 is GTSNPN, CDR2 SVGIG (reference sequence). The CDR3 bases are TGTGCCTGGATCGGGACAGTTAACACTGAAGCTTTCTTT. Amino acid sequence: CAWIGTVNTEAFF.

The chain employs TRBV5-1 and TRBJ2-2; D gene uncertain. Trimming removed 4 bases at V and 1 base at J, with 2 bases between. Germline CDR1 SGHRS, CDR2 YFSETQ. The length of the CDR3 is 12 residues. Here the CDR3 reads CASSRNTGELFF. CDR3 bases: TGCGCCAGCAGCCGGAACACCGGGGAGCTGTTTTTT.

J is TRBJ1-5 and V is TRBV4-1; no clear D. CDR3 size: 17 residues. Germline loops: CDR1 MGHRA, CDR2 YSYEKL. With 2 bases removed from V and 0 bases from J, the gap between germline ends came to 14 bases. The CDR3 DNA reads as TGCGCCAGCAGCCAAAGCCCCCAAGGTTATAGCAATCAGCCCCAGCATTTT. Encoded protein: CASSQSPQGYSNQPQHF.

The chain links TRBV28 to TRBJ2-5; D is unclear. The CDR3 consists of 13 residues. Trimming cost V 6 bases and J 1 base, with 9 bases left between them. Looked up from germline, CDR1 is MDHEN and CDR2 is SYDVKM. The CDR3: CASSGDVQETQYF. CDR3 in DNA: TGTGCCAGCAGCGGCGACGTCCAAGAGACCCAGTACTTC.

This sequence joins TRBV4-3 and TRBJ2-5, with D maybe TRBD2 (6 bases). V was cut by 1 base and J by 5 bases, with 14 bases left in between. The CDR3 runs to 15 residues. From germline, CDR1 is LGHNA and CDR2 YSLEER. CDR3: CASSQGRLARETQYF. The CDR3 DNA sequence: TGCGCCAGCAGCCAAGGAAGGCTAGCGCGCGAGACCCAGTACTTC.

The chain joins TRBV4-3 to TRBJ2-3, with 10 bases matching TRBD2. Losses at the gene ends were 0 bases for V and 5 bases for J; bases not matched to a gene: 8. This CDR3 region has 17 residues. Germline CDR1 is LGHNA and CDR2 is YSLEER. The CDR3 nucleotides read TGCGCCAGCAGCCAAGATCCAGCGGGGGGGCAGGTAGATACGCAGTATTTT. It is translated as CASSQDPAGGQVDTQYF.

V and J are TRBV5-5 and TRBJ1-3; D unclear. The germline CDR1 and CDR2 sequences are SGHKS and YYEKEE (reference sequence). CDR3 size: 14 residues. The ends were cut back, 3 bases at V and 2 bases at J, with 9 bases in the middle. This CDR3 is CASSSRSTGNTIYF. For the CDR3, the DNA is TGTGCCAGCAGCTCCCGTTCTACTGGAAACACCATATATTTT.